The TCR beta chain described here comes from a study of cytomegalovirus exposure and HLA in healthy donors. Turning to this clone: The antigen remains undetermined.

PCR was performed using 60 Vbeta and 13 Jbeta primers. Sequencing used immunoSEQ multiplex PCR; TCRdb keeps in-frame clones, though not all of them. The top ten clones hold 1.7% of a sample with 120,000 to 150,000 clones, about 79% of them seen once. Germline trimming cut 1 base from V and 7 bases from J; bases unmatched to any gene: 9. This CDR3 has 15 residues. The germline V gene encodes CDR1 MGHRA and CDR2 YSYEKL. General study results and limits: In a later analysis, specific HLA alleles were associated with 15,000 or so TCR beta sequences at a 0.05 false discovery rate.

What was sequenced was PBMCs. The chain links TRBV4-1 to TRBJ1-1; 7 bases align to TRBD1. This receptor was taken from a woman aged 25 to 39 in good health and CMV-seronegative. For the CDR3, the DNA is TGCGCCAGCAGCCAAGTCATCGGACAGGCGTTTGAAGCTTTCTTT. Its protein is CASSQVIGQAFEAFF.